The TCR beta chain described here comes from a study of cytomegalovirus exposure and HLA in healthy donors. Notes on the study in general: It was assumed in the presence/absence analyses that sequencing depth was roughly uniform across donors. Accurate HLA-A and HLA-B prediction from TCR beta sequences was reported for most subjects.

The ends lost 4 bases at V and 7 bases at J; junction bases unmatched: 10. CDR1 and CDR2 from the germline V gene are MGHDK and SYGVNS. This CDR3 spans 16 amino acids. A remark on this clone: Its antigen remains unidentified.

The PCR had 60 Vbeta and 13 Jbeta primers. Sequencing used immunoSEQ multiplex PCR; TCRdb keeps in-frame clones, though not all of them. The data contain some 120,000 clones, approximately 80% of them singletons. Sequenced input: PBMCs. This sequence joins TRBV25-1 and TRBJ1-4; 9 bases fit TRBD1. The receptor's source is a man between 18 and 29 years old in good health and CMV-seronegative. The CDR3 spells CASSGLGTGYSEKLFF. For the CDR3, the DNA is TGTGCCAGCAGTGGCCTTGGGACAGGGTATTCTGAAAAACTGTTTTTT.